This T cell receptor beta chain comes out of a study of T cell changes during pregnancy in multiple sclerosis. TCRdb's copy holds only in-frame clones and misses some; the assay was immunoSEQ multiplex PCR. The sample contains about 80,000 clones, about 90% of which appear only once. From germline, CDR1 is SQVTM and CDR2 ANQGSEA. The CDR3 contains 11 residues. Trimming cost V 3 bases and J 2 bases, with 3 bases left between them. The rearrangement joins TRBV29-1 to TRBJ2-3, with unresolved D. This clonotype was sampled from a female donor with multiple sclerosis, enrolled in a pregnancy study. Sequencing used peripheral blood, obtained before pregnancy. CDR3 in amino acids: CSVDNTDTQYF. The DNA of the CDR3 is TGCAGCGTTGACAACACAGATACGCAGTATTTT.